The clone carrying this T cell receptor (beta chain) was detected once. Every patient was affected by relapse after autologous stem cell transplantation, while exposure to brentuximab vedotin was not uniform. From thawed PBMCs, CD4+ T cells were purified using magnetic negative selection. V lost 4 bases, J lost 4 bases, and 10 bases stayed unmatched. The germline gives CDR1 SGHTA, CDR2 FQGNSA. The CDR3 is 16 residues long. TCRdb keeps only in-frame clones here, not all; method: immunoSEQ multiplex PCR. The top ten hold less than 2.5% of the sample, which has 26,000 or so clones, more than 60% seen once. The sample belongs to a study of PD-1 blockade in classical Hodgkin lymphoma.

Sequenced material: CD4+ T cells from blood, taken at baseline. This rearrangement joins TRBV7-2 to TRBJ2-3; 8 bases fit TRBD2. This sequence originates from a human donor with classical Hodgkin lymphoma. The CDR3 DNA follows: TGTGCCAGCAGCTCTACCCGGACTAGCCCCGCAGATACGCAGTATTTT. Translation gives CASSSTRTSPADTQYF.